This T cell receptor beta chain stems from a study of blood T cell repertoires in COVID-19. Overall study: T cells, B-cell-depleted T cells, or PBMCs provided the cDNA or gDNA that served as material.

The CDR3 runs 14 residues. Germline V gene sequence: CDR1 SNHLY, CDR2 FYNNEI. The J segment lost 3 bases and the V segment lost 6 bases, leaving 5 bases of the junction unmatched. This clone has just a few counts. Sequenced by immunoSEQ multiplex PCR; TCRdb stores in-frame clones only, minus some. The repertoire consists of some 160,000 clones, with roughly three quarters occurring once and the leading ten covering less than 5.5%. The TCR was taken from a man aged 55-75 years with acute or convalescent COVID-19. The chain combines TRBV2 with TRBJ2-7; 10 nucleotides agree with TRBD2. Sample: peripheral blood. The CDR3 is CASRASGSYYEQYF. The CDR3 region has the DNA TGTGCCAGCAGGGCTAGCGGGAGCTACTACGAGCAGTACTTC.